This T cell receptor (beta chain) was documented in a study of identifying expanded T cells in peripheral blood. CDR3 length: 14 residues. From germline, CDR1 is SGHAT and CDR2 FQNNGV. The germline V and J ends were trimmed by 3 bases and 2 bases, with 10 bases remaining between them. The table came from immunoSEQ multiplex PCR; TCRdb's copy has only in-frame clones and leaves some out. The sample yields 120,000 or so clones, approximately 84% seen once. The TCR originated in a person aged 18-70 years in good health. This chain connects TRBV11-2 to TRBJ1-1; D call uncertain. The sequencing input was blood. The CDR3 nucleotides are TGTGCCAGCAGCTTCTTGGCAGACAACACTGAAGCTTTCTTT. Encoded protein: CASSFLADNTEAFF. Full variable domain (missing parts from reference TRBV11-2 and TRBJ1-1): EAGVAQSPRYKIIEKRQSVAFWCNPISGHATLYWYQQILGQGPKLLIQFQNNGVVDDSQLPKDRFSAERLKGVDSTLKIQPAKLEDSAVYLCASSFLADNTEAFFGQGTRLTVV.